The 15 T cell receptor beta chains listed next were all sequenced from one sample in a study of human CD8 memory T cell subsets. The authors made TCR beta libraries using UMI-labeled 5' RACE. TCRdb reprocessed the 5' RACE reads; each CDR3 protein has one entry and no DNA is given. This table holds fewer than 20,000 distinct CDR3 sequences. Sequencing was carried out using CD8+ T cells from PBMCs. The receptor set was obtained from a human donor in good health.

The V and J genes are TRBV7-8 and TRBJ1-4; TCRdb designates TRBD1, a call that cannot be tested without DNA. This CDR3 is built from 20 residues. The germline V gene has CDR1 SGHVS and CDR2 FQNEAQ. CDR3 sequence reads: CASSLAEGQGALATNEKLFF.

This chain joins TRBV9 and TRBJ2-7; lacking DNA, the TRBD1 call made by TCRdb goes unchecked. The CDR3 loop spans 15 amino acids. Germline loops: CDR1 SGDLS, CDR2 YYNGEE. CDR3 amino acids: CASSVEDRPYYEQYF.

V usage is TRBV20-1 and J usage is TRBJ2-1; absent DNA, TCRdb's TRBD1 call cannot be checked. This CDR3 has 11 residues. Germline values: CDR1 DFQATT, CDR2 SNEGSKA (reference sequence). The CDR3 here is CSARFRGEQFF.

This rearrangement joins TRBV4-1 to TRBJ1-1. Germline CDR1 MGHRA, CDR2 YSYEKL. The CDR3 is 12 residues long. The CDR3 sequence is CASGGEGAEAFF.

This chain connects TRBV13 to TRBJ1-2. CDR3 length: 14 residues. CDR1 and CDR2 (germline): PRHDT, FYEKMQ (reference sequence). CDR3 in amino acids: CASSLQGPNYGYTF.

The rearrangement joins TRBV5-4 to TRBJ2-2; the D call from TCRdb, TRBD1, cannot be confirmed without DNA. Germline CDR1 and CDR2: SGHNT and YYREEE (reference sequence). The CDR3 length is 16 residues. This chain's CDR3 is CASSPPDRADTGELFF.

The chain employs TRBV10-2 and TRBJ1-2; the D gene TCRdb calls, TRBD1, cannot be checked with no DNA. The CDR3 totals 13 residues. The germline CDR1 and CDR2 sequences are WSHSY and SAAADI. The CDR3 sequence is CASRPTGDYGYTF.

The chain combines TRBV28 with TRBJ1-2; TCRdb's assignment of TRBD1 cannot be checked, as there is no DNA. CDR1 MDHEN and CDR2 SYDVKM come from the germline V gene. The CDR3 is 15 residues long. The CDR3 loop is CASSQQQGAIDGYTF.

This chain connects TRBV20-1 to TRBJ2-7; TCRdb picks TRBD2, but there is no DNA to check that call. Germline values: CDR1 DFQATT, CDR2 SNEGSKA (reference sequence). The CDR3 sequence is 15 residues long. The chain's CDR3 is CSARGSGRLGDEQYF.

This chain's CDR3 is CASSQQGYGSYEQYF. This chain links TRBV28 with TRBJ2-7; as DNA is missing, the TRBD1 call by TCRdb cannot be tested. The V gene's germline CDR1 is MDHEN and CDR2 SYDVKM. This CDR3 is 15 amino acids long. Supplemented by reference TRBV28 and TRBJ2-7, the full variable domain reads DVKVTQSSRYLVKRTGEKVFLECVQDMDHENMFWYRQDPGLGLRLIYFSYDVKMKEKGDIPEGYSVSREKKERFSLILESASTNQTSMYLCASSQQGYGSYEQYFGPGTRLTVT.

The gene calls are TRBV4-3 and TRBJ2-2; with no DNA, the TCRdb D assignment of TRBD2 cannot be verified. Germline V gene sequence: CDR1 LGHNA, CDR2 YSLEER. CDR3 size: 17 residues. CDR3 region: CASSQDELAGDTGELFF.

The rearrangement links TRBV12-3 or TRBV12-4 to TRBJ2-5; TCRdb calls TRBD1, which cannot be checked without DNA. The CDR3 covers 15 residues. CDR3 loop: CASSPFIDSQETQYF.

This rearrangement joins TRBV20-1 to TRBJ2-7. CDR1 DFQATT and CDR2 SNEGSKA come from the germline V gene (reference sequence). This CDR3 is 13 amino acids long. This CDR3 is CSAKDRLAYEQYF.

CDR3 sequence: CASSRPGRLYGYTF. The V call is TRBV19, the J call TRBJ1-2; without DNA, the TCRdb call of TRBD1 cannot be checked. This CDR3 is built from 14 residues. Germline V gives CDR1 LNHDA, CDR2 SQIVND (reference sequence).

This chain links TRBV2 with TRBJ2-7; there is no DNA to check the TCRdb D call of TRBD2. The germline V gene encodes CDR1 SNHLY and CDR2 FYNNEI. The CDR3 spans 13 residues. CDR3 residues: CASSGGADYEQYF.